The T cell receptor beta chain under discussion was sequenced for a study of technical replicates of blood from a handful of donors. CDR1 and CDR2 (germline): SGHTA, FQGNSA. This CDR3 comprises 15 residues. Unmatched junction bases numbered 2, after V lost 1 base and J lost 0 bases. The table came from immunoSEQ multiplex PCR; TCRdb's copy has only in-frame clones and leaves some out. The data show tens of thousands of clones, nearly 95% seen once. This clone has a single count. V gene TRBV7-2 combines with J gene TRBJ1-2; 7 bases fit TRBD1. This clonotype was obtained from a human donor in good health. The sample was T cells isolated from PBMCs. The CDR3 DNA reads TGTGCCAGCAGCTTAGTAGGGACAGCTAACTATGGCTACACCTTC. This sequence encodes CASSLVGTANYGYTF.